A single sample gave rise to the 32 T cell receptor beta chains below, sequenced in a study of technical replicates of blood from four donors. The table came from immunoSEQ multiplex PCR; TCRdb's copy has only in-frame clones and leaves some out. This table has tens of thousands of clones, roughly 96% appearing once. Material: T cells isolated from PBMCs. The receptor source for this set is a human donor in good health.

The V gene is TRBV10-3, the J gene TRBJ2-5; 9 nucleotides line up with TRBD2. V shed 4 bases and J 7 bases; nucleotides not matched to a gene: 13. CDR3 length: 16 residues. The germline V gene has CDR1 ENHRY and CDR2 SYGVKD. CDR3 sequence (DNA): TGTGCCATCAGTGCAGCAACTAGCGGGCCCTGGGGGACCCAGTACTTC. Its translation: CAISAATSGPWGTQYF.

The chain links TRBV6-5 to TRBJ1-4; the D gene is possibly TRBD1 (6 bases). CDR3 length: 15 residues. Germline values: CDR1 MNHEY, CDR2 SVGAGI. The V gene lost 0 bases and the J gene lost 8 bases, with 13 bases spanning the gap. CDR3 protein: CASSYSRGGGEKLFF. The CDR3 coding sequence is TGTGCCAGCAGTTACTCTCGGGGGGGCGGGGAAAAACTGTTTTTT.

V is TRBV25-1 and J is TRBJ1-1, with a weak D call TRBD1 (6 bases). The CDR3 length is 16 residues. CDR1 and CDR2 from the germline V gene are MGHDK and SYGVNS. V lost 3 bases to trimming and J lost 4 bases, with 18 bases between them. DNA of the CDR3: TGTGCCAGCAGTGATGCGGTCAGGGGCGTGAGCACTGAAGCTTTCTTT. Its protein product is CASSDAVRGVSTEAFF.

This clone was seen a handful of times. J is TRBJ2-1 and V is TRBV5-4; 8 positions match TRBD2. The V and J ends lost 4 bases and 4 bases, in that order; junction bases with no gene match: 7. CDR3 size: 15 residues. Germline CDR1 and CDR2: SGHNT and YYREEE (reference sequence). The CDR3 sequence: CASSPELAAYNEQFF. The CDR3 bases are TGTGCCAGCAGCCCCGAACTAGCGGCGTACAATGAGCAGTTCTTC.

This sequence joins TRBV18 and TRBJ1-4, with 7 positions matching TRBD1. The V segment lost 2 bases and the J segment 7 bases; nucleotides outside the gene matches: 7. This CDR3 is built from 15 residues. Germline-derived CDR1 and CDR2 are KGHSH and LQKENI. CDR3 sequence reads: CASSPTQGRSEKLFF. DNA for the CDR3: TGTGCCAGCTCACCAACACAGGGGCGTAGTGAAAAACTGTTTTTT.

The CDR3, as DNA: TGTGCCAGCAGCTTAGTGGCAGTACCGGGACTAGCGAACTACGAGCAGTACTTC. Its protein is CASSLVAVPGLANYEQYF. The chain couples TRBV7-9 to TRBJ2-7, with 10 bases fitting TRBD2. Germline assignment: CDR1 SEHNR and CDR2 FQNEAQ (reference sequence). The CDR3 is made up of 18 amino acids. Unmatched junction bases numbered 12, after V lost 1 base and J lost 3 bases.

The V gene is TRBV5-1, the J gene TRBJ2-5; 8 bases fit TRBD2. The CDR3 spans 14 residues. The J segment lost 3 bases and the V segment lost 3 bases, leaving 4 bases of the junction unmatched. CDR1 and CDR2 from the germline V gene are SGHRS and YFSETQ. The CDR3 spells CASSSGLGKETQYF. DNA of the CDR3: TGCGCCAGCAGCTCGGGACTAGGGAAAGAGACCCAGTACTTC. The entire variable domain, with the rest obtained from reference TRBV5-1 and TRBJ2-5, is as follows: KAGVTQTPRYLIKTRGQQVTLSCSPISGHRSVSWYQQTPGQGLQFLFEYFSETQRNKGNFPGRFSGRQFSNSRSEMNVSTLELGDSALYLCASSSGLGKETQYFGPGTRLLVL.

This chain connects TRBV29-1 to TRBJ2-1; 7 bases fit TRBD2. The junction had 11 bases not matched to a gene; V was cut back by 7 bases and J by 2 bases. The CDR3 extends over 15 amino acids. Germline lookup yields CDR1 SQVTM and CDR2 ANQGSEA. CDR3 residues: CSARSGGSPYNEQFF. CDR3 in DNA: TGCAGCGCTCGTTCGGGGGGAAGCCCCTACAATGAGCAGTTCTTC.

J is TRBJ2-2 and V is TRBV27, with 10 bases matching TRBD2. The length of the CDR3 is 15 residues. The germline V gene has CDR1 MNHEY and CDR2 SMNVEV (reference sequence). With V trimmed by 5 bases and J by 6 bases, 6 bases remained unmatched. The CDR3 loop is CASSLSGGASGELFF. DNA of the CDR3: TGTGCCAGCAGTCTCAGCGGGGGGGCCTCCGGGGAGCTGTTTTTT.

CDR3 nucleotide sequence: TGTGCCAGCGGGCCCGGGACAGGACTCTATGGCTACACCTTC. This gives the protein CASGPGTGLYGYTF. This rearrangement joins TRBV28 to TRBJ1-2; 8 bases are shared with TRBD1. The CDR3 loop spans 14 amino acids. V lost 8 bases, J lost 4 bases, and 9 bases stayed unmatched. The germline gives CDR1 MDHEN, CDR2 SYDVKM.

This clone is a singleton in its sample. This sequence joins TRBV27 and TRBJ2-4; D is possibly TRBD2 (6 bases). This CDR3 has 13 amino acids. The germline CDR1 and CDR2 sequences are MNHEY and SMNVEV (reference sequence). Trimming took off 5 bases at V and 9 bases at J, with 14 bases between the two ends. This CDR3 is CASSIGRSTIQYF. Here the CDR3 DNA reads TGTGCCAGCAGTATAGGGAGGTCGACCATTCAGTACTTC.

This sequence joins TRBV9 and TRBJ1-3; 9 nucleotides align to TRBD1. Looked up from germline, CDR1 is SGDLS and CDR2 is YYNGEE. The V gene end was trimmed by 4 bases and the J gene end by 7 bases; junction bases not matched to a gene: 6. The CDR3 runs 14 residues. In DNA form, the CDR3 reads TGTGCCAGCAGCTCCAGGACAGGGGAGAACACCATATATTTT. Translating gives CASSSRTGENTIYF.

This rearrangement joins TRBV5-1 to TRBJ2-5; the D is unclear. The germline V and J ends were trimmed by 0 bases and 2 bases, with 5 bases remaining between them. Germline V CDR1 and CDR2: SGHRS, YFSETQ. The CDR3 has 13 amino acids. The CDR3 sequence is CASSLAVQETQYF. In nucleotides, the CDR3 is TGCGCCAGCAGCTTGGCCGTTCAAGAGACCCAGTACTTC.

The CDR3: CASSPQGGQGAVTYEQFF. In DNA, the CDR3 is TGTGCCAGCTCACCACAGGGCGGACAGGGGGCGGTAACCTATGAGCAGTTCTTC. J is TRBJ2-1 and V is TRBV18; TRBD1 matches at 11 bases. The ends lost 1 base at V and 8 bases at J; junction bases unmatched: 13. The CDR3 contains 18 residues. Germline CDR1 and CDR2: KGHSH and LQKENI.

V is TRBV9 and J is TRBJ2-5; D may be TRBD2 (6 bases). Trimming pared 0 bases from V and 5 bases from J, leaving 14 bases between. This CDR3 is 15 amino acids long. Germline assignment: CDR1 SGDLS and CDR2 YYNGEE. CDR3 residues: CASSVGPGRMETQYF. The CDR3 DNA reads TGTGCCAGCAGCGTAGGGCCAGGGAGGATGGAGACCCAGTACTTC.

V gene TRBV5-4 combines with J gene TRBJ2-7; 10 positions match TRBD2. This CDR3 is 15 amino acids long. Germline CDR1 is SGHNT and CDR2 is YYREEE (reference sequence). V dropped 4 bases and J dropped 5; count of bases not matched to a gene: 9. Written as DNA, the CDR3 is TGTGCCAGCAGCCCTGATAGCGGGAGGATAAACGAGCAGTACTTC. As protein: CASSPDSGRINEQYF.

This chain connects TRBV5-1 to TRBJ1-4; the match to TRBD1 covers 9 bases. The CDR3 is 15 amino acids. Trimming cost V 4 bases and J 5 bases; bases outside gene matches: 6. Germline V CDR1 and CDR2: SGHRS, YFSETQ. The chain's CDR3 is CASSTAQGANEKLFF. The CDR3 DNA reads TGCGCCAGCAGCACCGCACAGGGGGCAAATGAAAAACTGTTTTTT.

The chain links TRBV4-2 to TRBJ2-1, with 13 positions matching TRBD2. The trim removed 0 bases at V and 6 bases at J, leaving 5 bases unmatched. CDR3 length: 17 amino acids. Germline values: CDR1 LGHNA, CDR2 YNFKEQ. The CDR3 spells CASSQDMGLAGFNEQFF. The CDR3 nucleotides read TGTGCCAGCAGCCAAGATATGGGACTAGCGGGGTTCAATGAGCAGTTCTTC.

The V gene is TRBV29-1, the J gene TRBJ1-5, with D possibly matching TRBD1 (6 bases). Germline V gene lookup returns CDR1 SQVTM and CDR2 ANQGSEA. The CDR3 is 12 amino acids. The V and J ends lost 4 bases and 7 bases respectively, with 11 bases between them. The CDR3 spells CSVVQGGQPQHF. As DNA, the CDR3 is TGCAGCGTTGTACAGGGCGGGCAGCCCCAGCATTTT.

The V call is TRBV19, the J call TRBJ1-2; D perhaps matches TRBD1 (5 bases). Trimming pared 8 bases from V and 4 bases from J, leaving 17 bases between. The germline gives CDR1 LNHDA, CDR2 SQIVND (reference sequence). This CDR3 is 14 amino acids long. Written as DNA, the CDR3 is TGTGCCAGTGGGTGGGGTCCGCAGGGCTATGGCTACACCTTC. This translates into CASGWGPQGYGYTF.

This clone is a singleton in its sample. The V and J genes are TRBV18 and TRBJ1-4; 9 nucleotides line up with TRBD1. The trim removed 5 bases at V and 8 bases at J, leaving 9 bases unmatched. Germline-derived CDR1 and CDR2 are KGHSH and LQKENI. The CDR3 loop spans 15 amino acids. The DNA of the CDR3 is TGTGCCAGCTCAGGAGGGACAGGGATAAGCGAAAAACTGTTTTTT. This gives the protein CASSGGTGISEKLFF.

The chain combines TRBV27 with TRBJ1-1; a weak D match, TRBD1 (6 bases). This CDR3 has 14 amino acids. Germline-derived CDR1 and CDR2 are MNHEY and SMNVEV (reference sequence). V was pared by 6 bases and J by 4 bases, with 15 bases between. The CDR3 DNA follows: TGTGCCAGCAGGAGCAGTAGGGGGACCACTGAAGCTTTCTTT. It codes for CASRSSRGTTEAFF.

The CDR3 loop is CAWGNPGETGNTIYF. CDR3 DNA: TGTGCCTGGGGTAACCCGGGGGAAACTGGAAACACCATATATTTT. The chain couples TRBV30 to TRBJ1-3, with a tentative D call TRBD1 (5 bases). The germline V gene has CDR1 GTSNPN and CDR2 SVGIG (reference sequence). Trimming cost V 5 bases and J 2 bases, with 16 bases left between them. The CDR3 sequence is 15 residues long.

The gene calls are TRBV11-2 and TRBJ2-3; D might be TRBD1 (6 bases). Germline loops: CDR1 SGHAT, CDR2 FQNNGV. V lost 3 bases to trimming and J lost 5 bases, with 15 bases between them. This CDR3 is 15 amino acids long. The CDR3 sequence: CASSFGFAGVDTQYF. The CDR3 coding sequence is TGTGCCAGCAGCTTCGGGTTTGCAGGGGTAGATACGCAGTATTTT.

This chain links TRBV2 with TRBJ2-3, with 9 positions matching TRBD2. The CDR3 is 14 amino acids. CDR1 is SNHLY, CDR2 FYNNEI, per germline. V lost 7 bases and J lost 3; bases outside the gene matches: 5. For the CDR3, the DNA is TGTGCCAGCATTTTCAGCGGGGGGACAGATACGCAGTATTTT. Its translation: CASIFSGGTDTQYF.

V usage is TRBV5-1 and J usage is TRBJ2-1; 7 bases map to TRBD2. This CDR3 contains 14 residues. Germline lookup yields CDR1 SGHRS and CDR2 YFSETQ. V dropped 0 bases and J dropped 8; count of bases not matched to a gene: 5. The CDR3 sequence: CASSLADRGDEQFF. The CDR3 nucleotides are TGCGCCAGCAGCTTGGCGGACCGGGGGGATGAGCAGTTCTTC.

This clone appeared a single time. The CDR3 nucleotides are TGTGCCAGCGCAGGGCCTGAAATGGTGAACACTGAAGCTTTCTTT. This translates into CASAGPEMVNTEAFF. The J gene is TRBJ1-1, the V gene TRBV21-1; the table gives TRBD1 as D, unverified against the DNA. TRBV21-1 counts as a pseudogene. The CDR3 has 15 residues.

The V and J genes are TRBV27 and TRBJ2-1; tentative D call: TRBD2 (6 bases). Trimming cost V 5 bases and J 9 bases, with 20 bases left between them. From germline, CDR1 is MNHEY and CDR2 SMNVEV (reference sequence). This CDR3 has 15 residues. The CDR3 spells CASSIYSGSSGEQFF. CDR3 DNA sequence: TGTGCCAGCAGTATTTATAGCGGATCCTCGGGTGAGCAGTTCTTC.

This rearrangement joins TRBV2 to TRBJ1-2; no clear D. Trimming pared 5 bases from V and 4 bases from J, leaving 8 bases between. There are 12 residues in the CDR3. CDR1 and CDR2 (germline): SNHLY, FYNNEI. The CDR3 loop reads CASSFSGYGYTF. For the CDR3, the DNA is TGTGCCAGCAGTTTCAGTGGCTATGGCTACACCTTC.

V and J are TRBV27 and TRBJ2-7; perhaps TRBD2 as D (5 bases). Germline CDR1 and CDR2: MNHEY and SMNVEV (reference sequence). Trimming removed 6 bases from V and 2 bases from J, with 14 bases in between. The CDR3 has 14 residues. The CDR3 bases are TGTGCCAGCAGCGGACTCCAGACGACCTACGAGCAGTACTTC. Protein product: CASSGLQTTYEQYF.

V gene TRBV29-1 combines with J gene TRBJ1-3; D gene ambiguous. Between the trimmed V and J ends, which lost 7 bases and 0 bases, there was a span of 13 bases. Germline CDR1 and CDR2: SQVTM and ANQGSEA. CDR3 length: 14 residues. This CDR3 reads CSALDENSGNTIYF. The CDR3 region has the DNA TGCAGCGCCCTAGACGAGAACTCTGGAAACACCATATATTTT.

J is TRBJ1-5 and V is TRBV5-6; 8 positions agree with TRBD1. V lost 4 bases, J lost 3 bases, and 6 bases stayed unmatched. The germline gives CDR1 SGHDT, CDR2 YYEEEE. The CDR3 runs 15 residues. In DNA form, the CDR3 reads TGTGCCAGCAGCCGTGGACAGGGCCCCAATCAGCCCCAGCATTTT. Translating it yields CASSRGQGPNQPQHF.